Following are 31 T cell receptor beta chains from one sample sequenced in a study of CD8 T cells in ankylosing spondylitis. MiXCR, run by TCRdb on the 5' RACE reads, gives a single entry per CDR3 protein. Among about 700,000 distinct CDR3 sequences listed, around 20% were seen once. Study results and caveats: Ankylosing spondylitis blood seemed to carry a telltale TCR beta motif made of several highly homologous variants.

Antigens of these TCRs are unknown. Sequenced: blood, either unsorted or a sorted T cell fraction (not recorded which). These receptors all come from a male donor with ankylosing spondylitis.

This clonotype appeared a few times. V gene TRBV20-1 combines with J gene TRBJ2-3, with 8 bases aligning to TRBD2. The CDR3 totals 15 residues. From germline, CDR1 is DFQATT and CDR2 SNEGSKA (reference sequence). J gave up 2 bases and V 6 bases, and 10 bases lay outside the gene matches. DNA of the CDR3: TGCAGTGCCCGATACACTAGCGGTCACACAGATACGCAGTATTTT. Amino acid sequence: CSARYTSGHTDTQYF.

The chain employs TRBV4-3 and TRBJ2-3; 8 bases are shared with TRBD2. Germline trimming cut 4 bases from V and 6 bases from J; bases unmatched to any gene: 9. Germline V gives CDR1 LGHNA, CDR2 YSLEER. The CDR3 length is 15 residues. CDR3 region: CASSPRTSPGDTQYF. The CDR3 nucleotides are TGCGCCAGCAGCCCCCGGACTAGCCCGGGGGATACGCAGTATTTT.

The CDR3 DNA reads TGCGCCAGCAGCCAAGCACACACTGAAGCTTTCTTT. Translation: CASSQAHTEAFF. The chain couples TRBV4-1 to TRBJ1-1; no firm D call. CDR3 length: 12 amino acids. CDR1 and CDR2 from the germline V gene are MGHRA and YSYEKL. The V end lost 1 base, the J end lost 3 bases, and 3 bases lay between the germline ends.

This clonotype was observed a few times. The rearrangement joins TRBV28 to TRBJ2-7; D is possibly TRBD1 (5 bases). The CDR3 has 14 amino acids. Germline values: CDR1 MDHEN, CDR2 SYDVKM. V was clipped by 10 bases and J by 2 bases, with 18 bases between them. The CDR3 DNA follows: TGTGCCACGACAGTCCCGTCCCCGCCCTACGAGCAGTACTTC. This translates into CATTVPSPPYEQYF.

This clonotype was detected a few times. This sequence joins TRBV12-3 or TRBV12-4 and TRBJ2-3; 12 nucleotides match TRBD2. With 6 bases clipped from V and 3 bases from J, the junction kept 10 bases outside the gene matches. CDR3 length: 17 amino acids. CDR3 sequence (DNA): TGTGCCAGCAGGAGGACTAGCGGGGTCGGAAGAACAGATACGCAGTATTTT. It encodes CASRRTSGVGRTDTQYF.

This clonotype was seen a few times. The V and J genes are TRBV18 and TRBJ1-5, with D perhaps matching TRBD1 (5 bases). Germline CDR1 is KGHSH and CDR2 is LQKENI. Trimming took 0 bases from V and 5 from J, leaving 17 bases between them. This CDR3 has 17 residues. The CDR3 bases are TGTGCCAGCTCACCACCACGGGGCAGGGAAGGTGATCAGCCCCAGCATTTT. Protein product: CASSPPRGREGDQPQHF.

In the case of this clonotype: At one end the junction does not follow the germline gene, possibly because of a read error. The J gene is TRBJ1-1, the V gene TRBV25-1; a weak D match, TRBD1 (5 bases). The CDR3 has 14 residues. From germline, CDR1 is MGHDK and CDR2 SYGVNS. CDR3 DNA: TGTGCCAGCACTGAACGGGGGAGGAACACTGAAGCTTTCTTT. Translating gives CASTERGRNTEAFF.

This clonotype turned up a few times. V gene TRBV20-1 combines with J gene TRBJ1-4; 9 bases fit TRBD1. The CDR3 has 15 amino acids. The trim removed 5 bases at V and 8 bases at J, leaving 12 bases unmatched. In germline, CDR1 is DFQATT, CDR2 SNEGSKA (reference sequence). In nucleotides, the CDR3 is TGCAGTGCTGAATACGGGACAGGGCCATGGGAAAAACTGTTTTTT. It specifies CSAEYGTGPWEKLFF.

This clonotype was seen a handful of times. V and J are TRBV7-9 and TRBJ2-7, with TRBD1 as a possible D gene (6 bases). From germline, CDR1 is SEHNR and CDR2 FQNEAQ (reference sequence). The CDR3 is 14 residues long. V dropped 0 bases and J dropped 5 bases, with 11 bases sitting between them. The CDR3 DNA reads as TGTGCCAGCAGCTTAGCGCTCCCAGGGGACGAGCAGTACTTC. Translation gives CASSLALPGDEQYF.

V and J are TRBV7-8 and TRBJ2-5; 8 nucleotides line up with TRBD2. The CDR3 covers 14 residues. Germline CDR1 reads SGHVS; CDR2 reads FQNEAQ. J was trimmed by 5 bases and V by 4 bases; bases with no gene match: 6. The CDR3 nucleotides read TGTGCCAGCAGCTCCGGGACTAGTCTGGAGACCCAGTACTTC. It translates to CASSSGTSLETQYF.

The chain couples TRBV4-2 to TRBJ1-4; maybe TRBD1 (5 bases). The CDR3 runs to 16 residues. Germline CDR1 and CDR2: LGHNA and YNFKEQ. Trimming cost V 1 base and J 8 bases, with 17 bases left between them. In DNA form, the CDR3 reads TGTGCCAGCAGCCAAGGGCAGGGAGGAGTGGAAGAAAAACTGTTTTTT. It yields the protein CASSQGQGGVEEKLFF.

This clonotype was observed a handful of times. The chain has TRBV29-1 and TRBJ2-7, with 10 positions matching TRBD1. V was pared by 5 bases and J by 5 bases, with 18 bases of the junction left unmatched. Germline assignment: CDR1 SQVTM and CDR2 ANQGSEA. This CDR3 has 17 residues. The CDR3 DNA reads TGCAGCGTTCCCCTTTTTAGACGGGACAGGGGCTCAGACGAGCAGTACTTC. Its translation: CSVPLFRRDRGSDEQYF.

The genes are TRBV28 and TRBJ1-2, with D uncertain. V lost 1 base to trimming and J lost 8 bases, with 17 bases between them. CDR1 and CDR2 (germline): MDHEN, SYDVKM. This CDR3 spans 15 amino acids. The DNA of the CDR3 is TGTGCCAGCAGTTTATCAGACGGATCCTCGGGGGGCTACACCTTC. Translating gives CASSLSDGSSGGYTF.

The gene calls are TRBV4-1 and TRBJ1-1, with 9 bases lining up with TRBD1. Germline CDR1 and CDR2: MGHRA and YSYEKL. With V trimmed by 1 base and J by 5 bases, 11 bases remained unmatched. The CDR3 has 17 residues. CDR3 residues: CASSQVPGQGEGTEAFF. Here the CDR3 DNA reads TGCGCCAGCAGCCAAGTCCCGGGACAGGGTGAGGGGACTGAAGCTTTCTTT.

The chain joins TRBV28 to TRBJ2-3; TRBD2 aligns across 7 bases. CDR3 length: 16 amino acids. In germline, CDR1 is MDHEN, CDR2 SYDVKM. V lost 5 bases and J lost 0; bases outside the gene matches: 8. In DNA, the CDR3 is TGTGCCAGCAGTGCGAGGGACTACGACAGCACAGATACGCAGTATTTT. This translates into CASSARDYDSTDTQYF.

This chain joins TRBV5-6 and TRBJ2-1; D remains ambiguous. Germline assignment: CDR1 SGHDT and CDR2 YYEEEE. The CDR3 extends over 17 amino acids. V was clipped by 0 bases and J by 4 bases, with 17 bases between them. CDR3 DNA sequence: TGTGCCAGCAGCTTGGAGGGCGGCGCTCCACCTTACAATGAGCAGTTCTTC. It encodes CASSLEGGAPPYNEQFF.

V and J are TRBV4-2 and TRBJ2-1; 10 nucleotides align to TRBD2. The V gene end was trimmed by 2 bases and the J gene end by 5 bases; junction bases not matched to a gene: 6. Germline loops: CDR1 LGHNA, CDR2 YNFKEQ. The length of the CDR3 is 16 residues. CDR3 sequence reads: CASSQIGLAEDNEQFF. The CDR3 region has the DNA TGTGCCAGCAGCCAAATCGGACTAGCGGAAGACAATGAGCAGTTCTTC.

This clonotype was seen a few times. The chain employs TRBV4-3 and TRBJ2-3, with D tentatively TRBD1 (5 bases). The V end was cut by 2 bases, the J end by 0 bases, with 9 bases between. The germline gives CDR1 LGHNA, CDR2 YSLEER. The CDR3 totals 15 residues. CDR3 in DNA: TGCGCCAGCAGCCAAAGACAGACTAGCACAGATACGCAGTATTTT. It encodes CASSQRQTSTDTQYF.

This clonotype was seen repeatedly, ten times or more. CDR3 nucleotides: TGCGCCAGCAGCTTGGAAGGGGTGGCTGAAGCTTTCTTT. This gives the protein CASSLEGVAEAFF. The chain combines TRBV5-1 with TRBJ1-1, with a tentative D call TRBD1 (5 bases). The CDR3 runs 13 residues. Germline V gene lookup returns CDR1 SGHRS and CDR2 YFSETQ. Trimming pared 0 bases from V and 6 bases from J, leaving 9 bases between.

The CDR3 DNA reads as TGTGCCAGCAGCTTAGTAGGGGGACAGGGCGGCACAGATACGCAGTATTTT. This translates into CASSLVGGQGGTDTQYF. The chain is built from TRBV7-2 and TRBJ2-3, with TRBD1 matching over 9 bases. Germline CDR1 reads SGHTA; CDR2 reads FQGNSA. This CDR3 has 17 residues. V lost 1 base to trimming and J lost 1 base; unmatched junction nucleotides: 6.

The chain carries TRBV29-1 and TRBJ2-6, with D perhaps matching TRBD2 (6 bases). This CDR3 has 17 residues. Trimming left V 0 bases short and J 0 bases short, with 12 bases between. Germline V lookup: CDR1 SQVTM, CDR2 ANQGSEA. CDR3 loop: CSVEDVAGSSGANVLTF. CDR3 nucleotides: TGCAGCGTTGAAGATGTGGCCGGGAGCTCTGGGGCCAACGTCCTGACTTTC.

This clonotype was detected once. The V gene is TRBV10-2, the J gene TRBJ2-1; a weak D match, TRBD2 (6 bases). Germline loops: CDR1 WSHSY, CDR2 SAAADI. CDR3 length equals 12 residues. V lost 5 bases, J lost 13 bases, and 15 bases lay in between. This chain's CDR3 is CASSLGRETQFF. The DNA for the CDR3 is TGCGCCAGCAGTCTTGGCCGGGAGACCCAGTTCTTC.

This rearrangement joins TRBV4-1 to TRBJ2-1; the D gene is possibly TRBD2 (5 bases). V lost 3 bases and J 2 bases, leaving 14 bases between the germline ends. The germline V gene encodes CDR1 MGHRA and CDR2 YSYEKL. CDR3 length equals 16 residues. The CDR3 protein is CASSHQLVPPYNEQFF. The CDR3 DNA reads TGCGCCAGCAGCCACCAACTAGTCCCCCCCTACAATGAGCAGTTCTTC.

This chain joins TRBV5-1 and TRBJ2-3; D possibly corresponds to TRBD1 (7 bases). CDR1 and CDR2 from the germline V gene are SGHRS and YFSETQ. The CDR3 spans 14 residues. The ends were cut back, 2 bases at V and 5 bases at J, with 12 bases in the middle. The CDR3 loop is CASSFDREEDTQYF. DNA of the CDR3: TGCGCCAGCAGCTTCGACAGGGAGGAAGATACGCAGTATTTT.

This clonotype was observed a handful of times. The V gene is TRBV5-6, the J gene TRBJ2-7, with TRBD1 matching 9 bases. The V gene's germline CDR1 is SGHDT and CDR2 YYEEEE. The CDR3 contains 15 residues. J lost 0 bases, V lost 4 bases, and 5 bases had no gene match. CDR3 in DNA: TGTGCCAGCAGCGTACGGACAGGGGACTCCTACGAGCAGTACTTC. Its translation is CASSVRTGDSYEQYF.

This clonotype was detected only a few times. The chain couples TRBV19 to TRBJ2-1; 8 nucleotides line up with TRBD2. CDR3 length: 16 amino acids. V lost 0 bases, J lost 1 base, and 2 bases stayed unmatched. Germline lookup yields CDR1 LNHDA and CDR2 SQIVND (reference sequence). The CDR3 bases are TGTGCCAGTAGTATAGATCGGGGGGGATCCTACAATGAGCAGTTCTTC. Amino acid sequence: CASSIDRGGSYNEQFF.

This chain joins TRBV2 and TRBJ1-1; no definite D call. The CDR3 is made up of 15 amino acids. The ends were cut back, 2 bases at V and 2 bases at J, with 12 bases in the middle. Germline lookup yields CDR1 SNHLY and CDR2 FYNNEI. CDR3 coding DNA: TGTGCCAGCAGTGAATACGATCCGGGAAACACTGAAGCTTTCTTT. This gives the protein CASSEYDPGNTEAFF.

Only a few counts were recorded for this clonotype. The chain is built from TRBV29-1 and TRBJ1-1; 7 bases agree with TRBD1. Germline V gives CDR1 SQVTM, CDR2 ANQGSEA. The CDR3 extends over 13 amino acids. V shed 7 bases, J shed 3 bases, and the junction held 8 bases outside the gene matches. The CDR3 DNA follows: TGCAGCGGCTATACAGGGGCTTACACTGAAGCTTTCTTT. It codes for CSGYTGAYTEAFF.

This clonotype has a single count. V is TRBV5-6 and J is TRBJ2-7; 10 nucleotides match TRBD1. Germline V CDR1 and CDR2: SGHDT, YYEEEE. The CDR3 contains 15 residues. The J segment lost 6 bases and the V segment lost 4 bases, leaving 10 bases of the junction unmatched. The CDR3 nucleotides are TGTGCCAGCAGCCCTTGGGGACAGGGGTCTTTCGAGCAGTACTTC. Translated: CASSPWGQGSFEQYF.

V gene TRBV2 combines with J gene TRBJ2-1; 9 bases match TRBD2. CDR3 length: 15 amino acids. Germline trimming cut 6 bases from V and 0 bases from J; bases unmatched to any gene: 3. Germline V gives CDR1 SNHLY, CDR2 FYNNEI. The CDR3 DNA reads TGTGCCAGCAGCGGACTAGCGCACTCCTACAATGAGCAGTTCTTC. Protein: CASSGLAHSYNEQFF. The full variable domain, with the rest looked up from reference TRBV2 and TRBJ2-1, is EPEVTQTPSHQVTQMGQEVILRCVPISNHLYFYWYRQILGQKVEFLVSFYNNEISEKSEIFDDQFSVERPDGSNFTLKIRSTKLEDSAMYFCASSGLAHSYNEQFFGPGTRLTVL.

The genes are TRBV5-1 and TRBJ2-7; 7 bases agree with TRBD2. CDR1 and CDR2 (germline): SGHRS, YFSETQ. The CDR3 is made up of 16 amino acids. V lost 0 bases and J lost 5; bases outside the gene matches: 11. The CDR3 sequence is CASSLGSGTRPNEQYF. CDR3 in DNA: TGCGCCAGCAGCTTGGGGAGCGGGACCAGACCCAACGAGCAGTACTTC.